This record looks at one T cell receptor (beta chain) sequence and its context. This CDR3 is 14 amino acids long. The germline V gene has CDR1 SGHRS and CDR2 YFSETQ. V dropped 4 bases and J dropped 1 base, with 11 bases sitting between them. Authors' methods: Reference gene primers were amplified, and this amplification served to estimate nucleated cell counts. The repertoire was sequenced with immunoSEQ multiplex PCR; TCRdb's copy has only in-frame clones and lacks some. V and J calls and clone size follow that table, whereas D and trimming were derived from the DNA. Altogether 100,000 or so clones are present, roughly 85% being singletons, with the ten largest covering around 1.9%. The data stem from a study of blood T cell repertoires in COVID-19. Overall study context: From the United States, Italy and Spain came samples of acute and convalescent COVID-19. T cells, B-cell-depleted T cells, or PBMCs supplied cDNA or gDNA.

The source material was peripheral blood. The rearrangement joins TRBV5-1 to TRBJ1-1, with D tentatively TRBD1 (5 bases). The receptor was isolated from a woman in her 70s with active or convalescent COVID-19. Here the CDR3 DNA reads TGCGCCAGCAGCACGGGTGGACAGAACACTGAAGCTTTCTTT. Protein: CASSTGGQNTEAFF.